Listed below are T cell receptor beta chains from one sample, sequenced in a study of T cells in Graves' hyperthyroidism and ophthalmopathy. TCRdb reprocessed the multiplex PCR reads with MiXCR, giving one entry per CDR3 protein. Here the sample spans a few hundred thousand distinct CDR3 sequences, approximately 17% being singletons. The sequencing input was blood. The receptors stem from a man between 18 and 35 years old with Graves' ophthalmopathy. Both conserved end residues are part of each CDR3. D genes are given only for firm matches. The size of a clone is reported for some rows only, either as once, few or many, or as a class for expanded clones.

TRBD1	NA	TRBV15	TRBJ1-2	TGTGCCACCAGCAAGACAGGGCTTGGCTACACCTTC	CATSKTGLGYTF
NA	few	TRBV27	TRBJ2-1	TGTGCCAGCAGGGCCTACATCGGGCAGGATGAGCAGTTCTTC	CASRAYIGQDEQFF
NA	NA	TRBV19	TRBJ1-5	TGTGCCAGTAGTTGGGAGGTGACTAGCAATCAGCCCCAGCATTTT	CASSWEVTSNQPQHF
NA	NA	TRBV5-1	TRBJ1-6	TGCGCCAGCAGCTTGGGACCGGGGGGTAGTAATTCACCCCTCCACTTT	CASSLGPGGSNSPLHF
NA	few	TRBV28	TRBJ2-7	TGTGCCAGCAGTTCGGGGCAGGGAGGGGGCTACGAGCAGTACTTC	CASSSGQGGGYEQYF
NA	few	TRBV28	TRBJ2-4	TGTGCCAGCAGTTTGGTCGGGAACATTCAGTACTTC	CASSLVGNIQYF
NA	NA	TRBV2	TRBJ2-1	TGTGCCAGCAGCGACCGGGGAAGCTCCTACAATGAGCAGTTCTTC	CASSDRGSSYNEQFF
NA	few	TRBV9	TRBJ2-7	TGTGCCAGCAGCCCAGGCGAGGGGGTCTCCTACGGGCAGTACTTC	CASSPGEGVSYGQYF
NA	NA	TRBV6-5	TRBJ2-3	TGTGCCAGCAGTTACTCGATCGGCACAGATACGCAGTATTTT	CASSYSIGTDTQYF
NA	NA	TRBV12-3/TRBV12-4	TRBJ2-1	TGTGCCAGCAGTTTAGGGGACGAAAGCAATGAGCAGTTCTTC	CASSLGDESNEQFF
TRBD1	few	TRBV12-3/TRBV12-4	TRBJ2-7	TGTGCCAGCAGGAGGGGGACAGAAAACTACGAGCAGTACTTC	CASRRGTENYEQYF
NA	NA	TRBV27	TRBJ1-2	TGTGCCAGCAGTTTCGGCAGAGCCTATGGCTACACCTTC	CASSFGRAYGYTF
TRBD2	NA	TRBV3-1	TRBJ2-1	TGTGCCAGCAGCCAAGGCTGGGCGGGGGGTTCTAATGAGCAGTTCTTC	CASSQGWAGGSNEQFF
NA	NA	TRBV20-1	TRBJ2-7	TGCAGTGCTAGAGGGGGGTCGGAGGGGCTATACGAGCAGTACTTC	CSARGGSEGLYEQYF
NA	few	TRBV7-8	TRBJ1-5	TGTGCCAGCAGTCTGGACAGCCGGAATATCAATCAGCCCCAGCATTTT	CASSLDSRNINQPQHF
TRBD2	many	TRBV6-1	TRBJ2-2	TGTGCCAGCAGTGAGCCGGGGGGGTACACCGGGGAGCTGTTTTTT	CASSEPGGYTGELFF
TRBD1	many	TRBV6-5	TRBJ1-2	TGTGCCAGCAGTCTACTCGGGACAGGGGGCTATGGCTACACCTTC	CASSLLGTGGYGYTF
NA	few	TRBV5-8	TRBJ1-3	TGTGCCAGCACCCTGACGGTTTCCTTCAGCTCTGGAAACACCATATATTTT	CASTLTVSFSSGNTIYF
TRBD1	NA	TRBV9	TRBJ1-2	TGTGCCAGCAGCGACAGGGGAAGCGGCTACACCTTC	CASSDRGSGYTF
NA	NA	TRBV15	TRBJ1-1	TGTGCCACCAGCAGAGGGGGACGGGAGAACACTGAAGCTCTCTTT	CATSRGGRENTEALF
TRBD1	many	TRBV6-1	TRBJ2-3	TGTGCCAGCACTCCGGGACAGGGAATAGATACGCAGTATTTT	CASTPGQGIDTQYF
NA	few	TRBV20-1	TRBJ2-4	TGCAGTGCTAGAGATGCCGGGCTTGGGGTGCACATTCAGTACTTC	CSARDAGLGVHIQYF
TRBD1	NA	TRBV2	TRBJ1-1	TGTGCCAGCAGAAGCTCCGGGACAGGGGTCACTGAAGCTTTCTTT	CASRSSGTGVTEAFF
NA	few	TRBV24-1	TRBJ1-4	TGTGCCACCCGGGGCGGGGATAATGAAAAACTGTTTTTT	CATRGGDNEKLFF
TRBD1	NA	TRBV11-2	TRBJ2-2	TGTGCCAGCAGCTCCCTGCAGGGGGCCCCTGCCGGGGAGCTGTTTTTT	CASSSLQGAPAGELFF
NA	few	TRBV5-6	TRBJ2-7	TGTGCCAGCAACCGACTCTACGAGCAGTACTTC	CASNRLYEQYF
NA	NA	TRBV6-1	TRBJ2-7	TGTGCCAGCAGTCCGACGGGACTCTACGAGCAGTACTTC	CASSPTGLYEQYF
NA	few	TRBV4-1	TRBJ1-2	TGCGCCAGCAGCCCGCCGGACAGATCCTATGGCTACACCTTC	CASSPPDRSYGYTF
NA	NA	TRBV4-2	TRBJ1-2	TGTGCCAGCAGCCAAGAGGGGCAGGGAACGAACTATGGCTACACCTTC	CASSQEGQGTNYGYTF
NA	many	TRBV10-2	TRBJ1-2	TGCGCCAGCAGTGACCAGGGCCCTAGCTATGGCTACACCTTC	CASSDQGPSYGYTF
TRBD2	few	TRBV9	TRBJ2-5	TGTGCCAGCAGCGAGGGACTAGCGGGAGAGACCCAGTACTTC	CASSEGLAGETQYF
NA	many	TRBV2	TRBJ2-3	TGTGCCAGCAGCTCAAATACGCAGTATTTT	CASSSNTQYF
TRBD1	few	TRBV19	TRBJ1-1	TGTGCTACCTTCAAGGGCAGGGGGACGAACACTGAAGCTTTCTTT	CATFKGRGTNTEAFF
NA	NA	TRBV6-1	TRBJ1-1	TGTGCCAGCAGTGAGTCGATCCTCGGGGGAGGGGACAAGGCTTTCTTT	CASSESILGGGDKAFF
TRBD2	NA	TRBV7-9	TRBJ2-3	TGTGCCAGCAGCTTTTCCCTGGGTAGCGGGGCCCCAGCGTATTTT	CASSFSLGSGAPAYF
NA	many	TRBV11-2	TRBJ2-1	TGTGCCAGCAGCCAAGGCGGGCATGAGCAGTTCTTC	CASSQGGHEQFF
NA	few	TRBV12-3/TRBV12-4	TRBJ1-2	TGTGCCAGCCGCTCGGGGGCCCATGGCTACACCTTC	CASRSGAHGYTF
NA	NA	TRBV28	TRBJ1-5	TGTGCCAGCAGTTCCTCAGGGGCCCATCAGCCCCAGCATTTT	CASSSSGAHQPQHF
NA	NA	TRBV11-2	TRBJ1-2	TGCGCCAGCAGCCAACCCGGGACGGCGCGCGGCTACACCTTC	CASSQPGTARGYTF
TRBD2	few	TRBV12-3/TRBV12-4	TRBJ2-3	TGTGCCAGCAGCACTAGCGGGGGCTTAGATACGCAGTATTTT	CASSTSGGLDTQYF
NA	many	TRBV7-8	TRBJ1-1	TGTGCCAGCAGCTTAGGACTAGGGGGAAGGGGCACTGAAGCTTTCTTT	CASSLGLGGRGTEAFF
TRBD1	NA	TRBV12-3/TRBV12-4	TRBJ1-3	TGTGCCAGCAGTGCCGGACAGGGGAGAGGAAACACCATATATTTT	CASSAGQGRGNTIYF
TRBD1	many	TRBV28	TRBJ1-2	TGTGCCAGTGTTACAGGGGGCGCGAACTATGGCTACACCTTC	CASVTGGANYGYTF
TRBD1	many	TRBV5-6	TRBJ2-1	TGTGCCAGCAGCAGTCCGACAGGGGGCGAGCAGTTCTTC	CASSSPTGGEQFF
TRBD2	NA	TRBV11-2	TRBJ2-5	TGTGCCAGCCCTTCCCCCGGGACTAGCGGGGGGACCCAGTACTTC	CASPSPGTSGGTQYF
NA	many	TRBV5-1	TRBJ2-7	TGCGCCAGCAAAAATTCGCAGGGTCCGTACGAGCAGTACTTC	CASKNSQGPYEQYF
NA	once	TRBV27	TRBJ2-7	TGTGCCCGCAGTTTAGGTGGCGAGCAGTACTTC	CARSLGGEQYF
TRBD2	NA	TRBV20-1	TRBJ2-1	TGCAGTGCAGCCGGGACTAGCACCGGGGAGCAGTTCTTC	CSAAGTSTGEQFF
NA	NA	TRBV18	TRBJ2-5	TGTGCCAGCTCACCAACACAGAAAGAGACCCAGTACTTC	CASSPTQKETQYF
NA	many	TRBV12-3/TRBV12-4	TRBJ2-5	TGTGCCAGCAGTTTGGGGGGATGGGAGACCCAGTACTTC	CASSLGGWETQYF
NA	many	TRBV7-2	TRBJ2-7	TGTGCCAGCAGCCTCCTGACGGACTCCTACGAGCAGTACTTC	CASSLLTDSYEQYF
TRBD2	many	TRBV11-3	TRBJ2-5	TGTGCCAGCCAATGTCCTAGCGGATCCCAAGAGACCCAGTACTTC	CASQCPSGSQETQYF
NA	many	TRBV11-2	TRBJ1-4	TGTGCCAGCAGCTTAGACCGCGGGGAAAAACTGTTTTTT	CASSLDRGEKLFF
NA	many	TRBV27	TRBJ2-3	TGTGCCAGCAGTTTATCGGTGGGGGCGGGAGATACGCAGTATTTT	CASSLSVGAGDTQYF
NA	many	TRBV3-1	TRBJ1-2	TGTGCCAGCAGCCAAGTACAGACTGCTAACTATGGCTACACCTTC	CASSQVQTANYGYTF
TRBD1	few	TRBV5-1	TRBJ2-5	TGCGCCAGCAGCGGGTCCCGGGACAGGGAGGAGACCCAGTACTTC	CASSGSRDREETQYF
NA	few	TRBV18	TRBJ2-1	TGTGCCAGCTCACCGCTTCAGGGTGTTTCGCTTGGTGAGCAGTTCTTC	CASSPLQGVSLGEQFF
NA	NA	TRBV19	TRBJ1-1	TGTGCCAGTACCCTCAGCGCTGCGGTGAACACTGAAGCTTTCTTT	CASTLSAAVNTEAFF
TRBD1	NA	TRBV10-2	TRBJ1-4	TGCGCCAGCTCCGGGACAGGGGAAGGGAATGAAAAACTGTTTTTT	CASSGTGEGNEKLFF